Listed here are 26 T cell receptor beta chains from one sample, sequenced in a study of cytomegalovirus exposure and HLA in healthy donors. In the PCR, 60 Vbeta and 13 Jbeta primers were used. The table came from immunoSEQ multiplex PCR; TCRdb's copy has only in-frame clones and leaves some out. The top ten hold 1% to 1.5% of the sample, which has over 110,000 clones, more than 70% seen once. The sequencing input was PBMCs. Receptors originate from a male donor in good health and CMV-seropositive.

This clone has a single count. The V and J genes are TRBV6-5 and TRBJ2-5, with TRBD1 identical over 7 bases. Unmatched junction bases numbered 7, after V lost 5 bases and J lost 1 base. The CDR3 is 15 residues long. Germline V gene data show CDR1 as MNHEY and CDR2 as SVGAGI. CDR3: CASSPQGIGQETQYF. CDR3 nucleotides: TGTGCCAGCAGTCCACAGGGGATTGGCCAAGAGACCCAGTACTTC.

The chain joins TRBV19 to TRBJ2-7; TRBD1 matches 10 bases. Per the germline V gene, CDR1 is LNHDA and CDR2 is SQIVND (reference sequence). The V and J ends lost 5 bases and 5 bases, in that order; junction bases with no gene match: 3. The CDR3 length is 13 residues. CDR3 nucleotide sequence: TGTGCCAGTAGTCAGGGACAGGGGAACGAGCAGTACTTC. Translating it yields CASSQGQGNEQYF.

The rearrangement joins TRBV10-1 to TRBJ2-3; 8 nucleotides agree with TRBD1. The CDR3 is made up of 15 amino acids. Germline V lookup: CDR1 WNHNN, CDR2 SYGVQD (reference sequence). Trimming at V came to 2 bases and at J to 0 bases, leaving 1 base not matched to a gene. CDR3 coding DNA: TGCGCCAGCAGTGAGACAGGGGGGAGCACAGATACGCAGTATTTT. It specifies CASSETGGSTDTQYF.

J is TRBJ1-5 and V is TRBV19; 7 bases agree with TRBD1. Unmatched junction bases numbered 11, after V lost 7 bases and J lost 5 bases. CDR1 is LNHDA, CDR2 SQIVND, per germline (reference sequence). This CDR3 spans 15 amino acids. This CDR3 reads CASKLGTAVYQPQHF. CDR3 DNA: TGTGCCAGTAAATTAGGGACAGCCGTCTATCAGCCCCAGCATTTT.

J is TRBJ1-1 and V is TRBV5-5; TRBD1 matches 9 bases. V lost 3 bases and J lost 10; bases outside the gene matches: 7. CDR3 length: 13 residues. Germline CDR1 is SGHKS and CDR2 is YYEKEE (reference sequence). The DNA for the CDR3 is TGTGCCAGCAGCTATGGACAGGGGACGGGAGCTTTCTTT. Translated: CASSYGQGTGAFF.

In its sample, this clone was seen a few times. CDR3: CASSGASGVNEQFF. The CDR3 nucleotides read TGCGCCAGCAGTGGGGCTAGCGGGGTCAATGAGCAGTTCTTC. The chain uses TRBV10-1 and TRBJ2-1; 9 nucleotides agree with TRBD2. CDR1 is WNHNN and CDR2 is SYGVQD in the germline V gene (reference sequence). CDR3 size: 14 residues. V shed 4 bases, J shed 6 bases, and the junction held 4 bases outside the gene matches.

This clone was found a few times. The chain combines TRBV27 with TRBJ2-4; 7 bases map to TRBD1. The germline V gene has CDR1 MNHEY and CDR2 SMNVEV (reference sequence). With V trimmed by 6 bases and J by 4 bases, 12 bases remained unmatched. The CDR3 extends over 16 amino acids. This CDR3 reads CASSSPSRDSKNIQYF. CDR3 coding DNA: TGTGCCAGCAGCTCCCCCTCCCGGGACAGTAAAAACATTCAGTACTTC.

V is TRBV14 and J is TRBJ2-2; 11 bases are shared with TRBD2. The V gene's germline CDR1 is SGHDN and CDR2 FVKESK. The junction had 6 bases not matched to a gene; V was cut back by 5 bases and J by 7 bases. There are 15 residues in the CDR3. CDR3 nucleotide sequence: TGTGCCAGCAGCGAACTAGCGGGAGCTAGCGGGGAGCTGTTTTTT. This codes for CASSELAGASGELFF.

The chain uses TRBV5-4 and TRBJ2-2, with D hard to call. Per the germline V gene, CDR1 is SGHNT and CDR2 is YYREEE (reference sequence). The CDR3 extends over 15 amino acids. Trimming shortened V by 0 bases and J by 3 bases, and 9 bases separated the two germline ends. The CDR3 protein is CASSLGWADTGELFF. The CDR3 bases are TGTGCCAGCAGCTTGGGATGGGCTGACACCGGGGAGCTGTTTTTT.

This rearrangement joins TRBV4-1 to TRBJ1-4; 8 nucleotides match TRBD1. Losses at the gene ends were 5 bases for V and 0 bases for J; bases not matched to a gene: 8. The germline CDR1 and CDR2 sequences are MGHRA and YSYEKL. The CDR3 length is 17 residues. CDR3 coding DNA: TGCGCCAGCAGCTTCGGACAGGGCGGAGCAACTAATGAAAAACTGTTTTTT. It is translated as CASSFGQGGATNEKLFF.

The chain employs TRBV5-1 and TRBJ1-2; the D is unclear. Germline V gene sequence: CDR1 SGHRS, CDR2 YFSETQ. The V end lost 1 base, the J end lost 2 bases, and 9 bases lay between the germline ends. The CDR3 consists of 14 residues. CDR3 region: CASSLRSINYGYTF. CDR3 DNA: TGCGCCAGCAGCTTGAGAAGCATAAACTATGGCTACACCTTC.

The J gene is TRBJ2-2, the V gene TRBV19; 8 bases are a match to TRBD1. The CDR3 spans 19 residues. Trimming cost V 2 bases and J 2 bases; bases outside gene matches: 13. Germline V lookup: CDR1 LNHDA, CDR2 SQIVND (reference sequence). CDR3 coding DNA: TGTGCCAGTAGTATATCCGGGACAGGATACCGCGCTAACACCGGGGAGCTGTTTTTT. Translating it yields CASSISGTGYRANTGELFF. The entire variable domain, with the rest obtained from reference TRBV19 and TRBJ2-2, is as follows: DGGITQSPKYLFRKEGQNVTLSCEQNLNHDAMYWYRQDPGQGLRLIYYSQIVNDFQKGDIAEGYSVSREKKESFPLTVTSAQKNPTAFYLCASSISGTGYRANTGELFFGEGSRLTVL.

For the CDR3, the DNA is TGTGCCAGCAGCTCAGGACAGGGTGCAGAGCGCTACGAGCAGTACTTC. As protein: CASSSGQGAERYEQYF. The chain combines TRBV7-3 with TRBJ2-7, with TRBD1 matching 8 bases. The CDR3 runs to 16 residues. V gave up 4 bases and J gave up 3 bases; unmatched junction bases: 11. Germline CDR1 SGHTA, CDR2 FQGTGA.

This chain connects TRBV12-2 to TRBJ2-3; no DNA check was done on the table's D call, TRBD2. TRBV12-2 is given as a pseudogene. The CDR3 is 14 residues long. CDR3 sequence (DNA): TGTGCAAGTCGCCCCGATCCCGGGGCAGATACGCAGTATTTT. It encodes CASRPDPGADTQYF.

The chain joins TRBV6-4 to TRBJ2-1; the D is unclear. Looked up from germline, CDR1 is MRHNA and CDR2 is SNTAGT. The V gene lost 6 bases and the J gene lost 4 bases, with 10 bases spanning the gap. This CDR3 is 13 amino acids long. CDR3 nucleotides: TGTGCCAGCAGCCCAACAGAGTACAATGAGCAGTTCTTC. This encodes CASSPTEYNEQFF.

CDR3 DNA sequence: TGTGCCAGCAGCATGGGACAGGGTGAATATGGCTACACCTTC. Translating it yields CASSMGQGEYGYTF. This chain joins TRBV11-2 and TRBJ1-2; 9 bases line up with TRBD1. The CDR3 has 14 amino acids. J was trimmed by 5 bases and V by 5 bases; bases with no gene match: 6. From germline, CDR1 is SGHAT and CDR2 FQNNGV.

The J gene is TRBJ2-7, the V gene TRBV6-5; unclear D gene. Germline V gene lookup returns CDR1 MNHEY and CDR2 SVGAGI. The CDR3 runs to 12 residues. Between the trimmed V and J ends, which lost 6 bases and 4 bases, there was a span of 10 bases. CDR3: CASRDGSYEQYF. CDR3 bases: TGTGCCAGCAGAGACGGGTCTTACGAGCAGTACTTC.

This chain connects TRBV29-1 to TRBJ2-5; TRBD2 is a possible D gene (7 bases). The J call is doubtful: the DNA matches TRBJ2-7 better. The CDR3 runs 12 residues. Germline CDR1 is SQVTM and CDR2 is ANQGSEA. The CDR3 is CSVERGGDEQYF. The CDR3 DNA reads TGCAGCGTTGAGCGCGGGGGCGACGAGCAGTACTTC.

This clone was observed a handful of times. In DNA, the CDR3 is TGTGCCAGCAGTGAATTCGACAGTACGGCCTACGAGCAGTACTTC. Amino acids: CASSEFDSTAYEQYF. The chain recombines TRBV6-1 with TRBJ2-7; a possible D gene is TRBD1 (5 bases). This CDR3 spans 15 amino acids. Germline CDR1 is MNHNS and CDR2 is SASEGT. Trimming removed 2 bases at V and 2 bases at J, with 13 bases between.

The chain joins TRBV25-1 to TRBJ1-1; 8 bases map to TRBD1. J lost 1 base, V lost 1 base, and 5 bases had no gene match. The CDR3 runs to 16 residues. Germline assignment: CDR1 MGHDK and CDR2 SYGVNS. For the CDR3, the DNA is TGTGCCAGCAGTGAATCCGACAGGGGAGGGAACACTGAAGCTTTCTTT. Its translation: CASSESDRGGNTEAFF.

The chain couples TRBV7-9 to TRBJ2-7, with 10 bases that match TRBD1. J was trimmed by 0 bases and V by 5 bases; bases with no gene match: 10. The CDR3 contains 17 residues. Germline V gene sequence: CDR1 SEHNR, CDR2 FQNEAQ (reference sequence). CDR3 region: CASSPRIRQGASYEQYF. For the CDR3, the DNA is TGTGCCAGCAGCCCACGAATAAGACAGGGGGCCTCCTACGAGCAGTACTTC.

The chain uses TRBV5-1 and TRBJ2-5; TRBD2 matches at 10 bases. Germline V gives CDR1 SGHRS, CDR2 YFSETQ. Trimming at V came to 2 bases and at J to 2 bases, leaving 3 bases not matched to a gene. This CDR3 spans 15 amino acids. CDR3 coding DNA: TGCGCCAGCAGCTTTGCTAGCGGGGGTCAAGAGACCCAGTACTTC. Its protein product is CASSFASGGQETQYF.

The CDR3, as DNA: TGCAGCGCTCCGCTCCAGGGCACTGAAGCTTTCTTT. Translation gives CSAPLQGTEAFF. V is TRBV29-1 and J is TRBJ1-1, with D possibly being TRBD1 (5 bases). V lost 7 bases to trimming and J lost 4 bases, with 13 bases between them. The CDR3 covers 12 residues. Germline V gene sequence: CDR1 SQVTM, CDR2 ANQGSEA.

V gene TRBV19 combines with J gene TRBJ2-3, with 11 bases that match TRBD2. The length of the CDR3 is 15 residues. Germline lookup yields CDR1 LNHDA and CDR2 SQIVND (reference sequence). V was pared by 2 bases and J by 4 bases, with 2 bases of the junction left unmatched. The CDR3 coding sequence is TGTGCCAGTAGTATACTACTAGCGGGAGCAGATACGCAGTATTTT. This sequence encodes CASSILLAGADTQYF.

This clone was observed once. The V and J genes are TRBV30 and TRBJ2-7, with 8 nucleotides matching TRBD2. The CDR3 runs 14 residues. V dropped 3 bases and J dropped 2; count of bases not matched to a gene: 6. CDR1 and CDR2 from the germline V gene are GTSNPN and SVGIG (reference sequence). CDR3 in amino acids: CAWRPAGVAYEQYF. Here the CDR3 DNA reads TGTGCCTGGAGGCCAGCGGGAGTTGCCTACGAGCAGTACTTC.

The CDR3 reads CASSQVSASGGVSSYNEQFF. In DNA form, the CDR3 reads TGCGCCAGCAGCCAAGTCTCGGCTAGCGGGGGGGTTAGCTCCTACAATGAGCAGTTCTTC. This rearrangement joins TRBV4-3 to TRBJ2-1; TRBD2 aligns across 12 bases. Germline V gene data show CDR1 as LGHNA and CDR2 as YSLEER. There are 20 residues in the CDR3. V shed 1 base, J shed 0 bases, and the junction held 10 bases outside the gene matches.